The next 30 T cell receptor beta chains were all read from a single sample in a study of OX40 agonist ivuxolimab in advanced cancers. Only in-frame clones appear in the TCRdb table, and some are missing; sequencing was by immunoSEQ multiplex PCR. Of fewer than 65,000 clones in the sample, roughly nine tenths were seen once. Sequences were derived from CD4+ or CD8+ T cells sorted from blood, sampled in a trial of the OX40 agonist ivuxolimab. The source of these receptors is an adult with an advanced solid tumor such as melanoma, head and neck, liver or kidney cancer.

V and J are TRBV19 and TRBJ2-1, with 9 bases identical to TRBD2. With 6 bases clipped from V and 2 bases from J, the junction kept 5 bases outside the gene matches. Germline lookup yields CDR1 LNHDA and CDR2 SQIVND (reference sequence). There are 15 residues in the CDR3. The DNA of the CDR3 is TGTGCCAGTAGCCTGACTAGCGGCCCCTACAATGAGCAGTTCTTC. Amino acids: CASSLTSGPYNEQFF.

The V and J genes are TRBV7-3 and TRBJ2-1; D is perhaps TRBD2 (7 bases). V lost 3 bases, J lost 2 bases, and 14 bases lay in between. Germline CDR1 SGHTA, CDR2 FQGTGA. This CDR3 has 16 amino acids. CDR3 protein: CASSLEGGPAYNEQFF. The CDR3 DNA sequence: TGTGCCAGCAGCTTGGAGGGGGGGCCCGCCTACAATGAGCAGTTCTTC.

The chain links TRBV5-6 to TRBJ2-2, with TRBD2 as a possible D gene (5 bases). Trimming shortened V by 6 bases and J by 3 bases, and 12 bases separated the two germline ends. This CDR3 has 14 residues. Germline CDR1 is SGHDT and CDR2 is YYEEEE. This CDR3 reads CASTPRRHTGELFF. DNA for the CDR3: TGTGCCAGCACCCCACGGAGGCACACCGGGGAGCTGTTTTTT.

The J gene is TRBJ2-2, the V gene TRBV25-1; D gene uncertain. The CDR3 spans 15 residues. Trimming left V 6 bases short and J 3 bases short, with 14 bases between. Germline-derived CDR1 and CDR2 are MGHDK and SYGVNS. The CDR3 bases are TGTGCCAGCAGGGGATTTGGGGAACACACCGGGGAGCTGTTTTTT. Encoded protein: CASRGFGEHTGELFF.

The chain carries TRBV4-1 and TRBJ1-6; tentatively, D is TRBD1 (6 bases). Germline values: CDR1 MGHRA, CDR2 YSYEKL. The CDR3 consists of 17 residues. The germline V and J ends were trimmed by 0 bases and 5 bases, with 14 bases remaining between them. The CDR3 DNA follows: TGCGCCAGCAGCCAAGAAGGGGGGCAGGTCAATAATTCACCCCTCCACTTT. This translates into CASSQEGGQVNNSPLHF.

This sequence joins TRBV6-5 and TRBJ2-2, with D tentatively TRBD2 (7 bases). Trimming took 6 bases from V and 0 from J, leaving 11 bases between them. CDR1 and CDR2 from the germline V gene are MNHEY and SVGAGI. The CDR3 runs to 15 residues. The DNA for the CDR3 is TGTGCCAGCAGGCCGGGGGGCCCGAACACCGGGGAGCTGTTTTTT. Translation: CASRPGGPNTGELFF.

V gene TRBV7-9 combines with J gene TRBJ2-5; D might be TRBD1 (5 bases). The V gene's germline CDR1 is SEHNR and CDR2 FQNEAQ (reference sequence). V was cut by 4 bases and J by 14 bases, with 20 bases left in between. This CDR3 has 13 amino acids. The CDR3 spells CASSSSNQGFGYF. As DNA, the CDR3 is TGTGCCAGCAGCTCCAGCAACCAGGGTTTCGGCTACTTC.

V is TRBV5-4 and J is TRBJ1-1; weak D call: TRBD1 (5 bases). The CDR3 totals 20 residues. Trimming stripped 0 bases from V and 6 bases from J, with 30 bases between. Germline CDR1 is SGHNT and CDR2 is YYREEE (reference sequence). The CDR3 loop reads CASSLEADMGLGPTVAEAFF. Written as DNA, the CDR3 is TGTGCCAGCAGCTTGGAAGCGGATATGGGGCTAGGTCCGACGGTCGCTGAAGCTTTCTTT.

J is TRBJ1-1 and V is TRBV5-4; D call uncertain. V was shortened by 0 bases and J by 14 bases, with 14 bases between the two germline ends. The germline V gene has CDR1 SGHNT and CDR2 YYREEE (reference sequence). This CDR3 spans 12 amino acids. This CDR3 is CASSLGTLPAFF. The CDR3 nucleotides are TGTGCCAGCAGCTTGGGGACCCTTCCTGCATTCTTT.

DNA of the CDR3: TGTGCCAGCAGTCGGCTAGCGGGGGGGAGCACAGATACGCAGTATTTT. It encodes CASSRLAGGSTDTQYF. The chain has TRBV2 and TRBJ2-3; 12 nucleotides agree with TRBD2. CDR1 SNHLY and CDR2 FYNNEI come from the germline V gene. The V gene end was trimmed by 5 bases and the J gene end by 0 bases; junction bases not matched to a gene: 3. This CDR3 spans 16 amino acids.

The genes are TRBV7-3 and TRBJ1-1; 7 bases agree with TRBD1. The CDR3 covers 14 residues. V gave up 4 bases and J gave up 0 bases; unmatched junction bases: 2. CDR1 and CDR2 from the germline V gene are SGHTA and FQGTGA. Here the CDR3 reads CASSSGQMNTEAFF. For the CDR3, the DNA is TGTGCCAGCAGCTCGGGACAGATGAACACTGAAGCTTTCTTT. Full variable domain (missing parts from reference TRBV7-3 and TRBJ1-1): GAGVSQTPSNKVTEKGKYVELRCDPISGHTALYWYRQSLGQGPEFLIYFQGTGAADDSGLPNDRFFAVRPEGSVSTLKIQRTERGDSAVYLCASSSGQMNTEAFFGQGTRLTVV.

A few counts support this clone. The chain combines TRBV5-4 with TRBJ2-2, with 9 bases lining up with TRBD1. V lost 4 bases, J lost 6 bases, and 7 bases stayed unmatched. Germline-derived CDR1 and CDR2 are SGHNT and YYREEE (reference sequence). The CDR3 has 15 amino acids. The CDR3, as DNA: TGTGCCAGCAGCCCGTTTGGACAGGGGCCCGGGGAGCTGTTTTTT. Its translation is CASSPFGQGPGELFF.

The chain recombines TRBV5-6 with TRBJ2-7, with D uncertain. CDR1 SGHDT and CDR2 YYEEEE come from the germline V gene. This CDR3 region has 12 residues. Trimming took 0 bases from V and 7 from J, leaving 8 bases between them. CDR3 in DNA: TGTGCCAGCAGCTTGGGTACGGGTGAGCAGTACGTC. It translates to CASSLGTGEQYV.

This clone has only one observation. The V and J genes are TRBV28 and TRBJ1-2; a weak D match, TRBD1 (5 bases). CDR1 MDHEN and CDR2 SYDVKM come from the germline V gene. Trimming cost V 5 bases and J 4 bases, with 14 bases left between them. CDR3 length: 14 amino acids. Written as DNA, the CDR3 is TGTGCCAGCAGTCCCGGCCAGGGCGGCTATGGCTACACCTTC. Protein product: CASSPGQGGYGYTF.

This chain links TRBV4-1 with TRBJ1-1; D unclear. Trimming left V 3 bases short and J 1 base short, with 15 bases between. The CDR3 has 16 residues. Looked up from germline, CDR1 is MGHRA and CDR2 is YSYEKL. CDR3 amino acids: CASSHATGEANTEAFF. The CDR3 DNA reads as TGCGCCAGCAGCCATGCGACCGGGGAAGCGAACACTGAAGCTTTCTTT.

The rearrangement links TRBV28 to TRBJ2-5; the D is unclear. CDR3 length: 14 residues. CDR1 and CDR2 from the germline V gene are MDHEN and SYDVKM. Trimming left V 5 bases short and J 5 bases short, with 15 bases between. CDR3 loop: CASSPTALGETQYF. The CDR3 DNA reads TGTGCCAGCAGTCCTACGGCCCTGGGGGAGACCCAGTACTTC. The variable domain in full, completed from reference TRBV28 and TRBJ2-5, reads DVKVTQSSRYLVKRTGEKVFLECVQDMDHENMFWYRQDPGLGLRLIYFSYDVKMKEKGDIPEGYSVSREKKERFSLILESASTNQTSMYLCASSPTALGETQYFGPGTRLLVL.

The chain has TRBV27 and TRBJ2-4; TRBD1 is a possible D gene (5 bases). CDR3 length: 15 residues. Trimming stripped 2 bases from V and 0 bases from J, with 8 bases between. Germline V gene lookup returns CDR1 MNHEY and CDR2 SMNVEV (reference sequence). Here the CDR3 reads CASSLTGLAKNIQYF. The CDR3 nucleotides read TGTGCCAGCAGTTTAACAGGCCTAGCCAAAAACATTCAGTACTTC.

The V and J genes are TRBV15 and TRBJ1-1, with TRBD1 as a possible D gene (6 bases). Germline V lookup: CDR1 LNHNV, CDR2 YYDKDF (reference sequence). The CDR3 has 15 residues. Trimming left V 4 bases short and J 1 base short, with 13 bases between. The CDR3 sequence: CATSTQTGWNTEAFF. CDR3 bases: TGTGCCACCAGCACCCAGACAGGTTGGAACACTGAAGCTTTCTTT.

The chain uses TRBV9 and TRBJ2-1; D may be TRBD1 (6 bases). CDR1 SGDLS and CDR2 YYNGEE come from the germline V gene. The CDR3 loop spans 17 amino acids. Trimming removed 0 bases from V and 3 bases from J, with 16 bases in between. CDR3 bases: TGTGCCAGCAGCGTAGGCCCGATCGAGGGGGTCTACAATGAGCAGTTCTTC. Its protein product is CASSVGPIEGVYNEQFF.

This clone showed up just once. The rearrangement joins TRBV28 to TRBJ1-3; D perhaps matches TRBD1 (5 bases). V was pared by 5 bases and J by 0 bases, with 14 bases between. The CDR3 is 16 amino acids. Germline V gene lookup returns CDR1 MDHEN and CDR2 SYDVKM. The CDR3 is CASSPVDSSSGNTIYF. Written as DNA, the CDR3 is TGTGCCAGCAGTCCCGTTGACAGCAGCTCTGGAAACACCATATATTTT.

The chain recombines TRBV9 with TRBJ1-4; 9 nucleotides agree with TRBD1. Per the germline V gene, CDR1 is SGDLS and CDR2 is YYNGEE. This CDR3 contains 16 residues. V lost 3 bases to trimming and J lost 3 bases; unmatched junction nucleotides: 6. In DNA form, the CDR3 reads TGTGCCAGCAGCGAGGGACAGGGTCGGTCTAATGAAAAACTGTTTTTT. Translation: CASSEGQGRSNEKLFF.

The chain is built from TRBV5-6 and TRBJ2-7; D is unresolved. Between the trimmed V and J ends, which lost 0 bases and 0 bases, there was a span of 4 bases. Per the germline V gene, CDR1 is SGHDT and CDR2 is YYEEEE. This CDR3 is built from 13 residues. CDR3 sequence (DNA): TGTGCCAGCAGCTTGGAAAACTCCTACGAGCAGTACGTC. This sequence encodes CASSLENSYEQYV.

CDR3 residues: CAAHSGWESTDTQYF. CDR3 in DNA: TGTGCCGCTCATAGCGGTTGGGAGAGCACAGATACGCAGTATTTT. V and J are TRBV7-2 and TRBJ2-3, with D possibly being TRBD2 (6 bases). Trimming stripped 11 bases from V and 0 bases from J, with 18 bases between. This CDR3 has 15 amino acids. Germline loops: CDR1 SGHTA, CDR2 FQGNSA.

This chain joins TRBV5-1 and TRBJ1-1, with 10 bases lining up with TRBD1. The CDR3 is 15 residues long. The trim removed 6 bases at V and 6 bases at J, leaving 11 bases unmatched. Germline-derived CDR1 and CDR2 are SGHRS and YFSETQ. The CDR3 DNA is TGCGCCAGCACCCCTGGACAGGGGGTCAGCGCTGAAGCTTTCTTT. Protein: CASTPGQGVSAEAFF.

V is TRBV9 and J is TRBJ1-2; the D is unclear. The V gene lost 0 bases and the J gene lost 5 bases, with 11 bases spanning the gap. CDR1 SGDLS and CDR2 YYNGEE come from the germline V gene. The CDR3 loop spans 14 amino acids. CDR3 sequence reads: CASSVAGVGYGYTF. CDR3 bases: TGTGCCAGCAGCGTAGCCGGGGTAGGGTATGGCTACACCTTC.

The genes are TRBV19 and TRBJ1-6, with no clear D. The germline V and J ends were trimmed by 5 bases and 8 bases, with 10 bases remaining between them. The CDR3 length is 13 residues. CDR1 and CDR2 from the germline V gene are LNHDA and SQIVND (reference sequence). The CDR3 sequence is CASSYSLYSPLHF. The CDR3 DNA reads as TGTGCCAGTAGTTACAGCCTATATTCACCCCTCCACTTT. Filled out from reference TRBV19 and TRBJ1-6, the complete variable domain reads DGGITQSPKYLFRKEGQNVTLSCEQNLNHDAMYWYRQDPGQGLRLIYYSQIVNDFQKGDIAEGYSVSREKKESFPLTVTSAQKNPTAFYLCASSYSLYSPLHFGNGTRLTVT.

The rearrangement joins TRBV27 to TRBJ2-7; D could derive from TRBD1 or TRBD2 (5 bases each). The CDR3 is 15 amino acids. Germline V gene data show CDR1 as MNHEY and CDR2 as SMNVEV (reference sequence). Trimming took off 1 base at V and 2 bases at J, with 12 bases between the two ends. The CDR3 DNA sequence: TGTGCCAGCAGTTTATACGGGGCCGTAACCTACGAGCAGTACTTC. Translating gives CASSLYGAVTYEQYF.

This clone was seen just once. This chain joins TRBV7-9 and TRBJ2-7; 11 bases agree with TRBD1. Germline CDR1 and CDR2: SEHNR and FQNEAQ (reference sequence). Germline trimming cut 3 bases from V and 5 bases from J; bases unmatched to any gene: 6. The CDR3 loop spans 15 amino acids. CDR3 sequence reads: CASSFLGQGADEQYF. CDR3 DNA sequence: TGTGCCAGCAGCTTTTTAGGACAGGGGGCCGACGAGCAGTACTTC.

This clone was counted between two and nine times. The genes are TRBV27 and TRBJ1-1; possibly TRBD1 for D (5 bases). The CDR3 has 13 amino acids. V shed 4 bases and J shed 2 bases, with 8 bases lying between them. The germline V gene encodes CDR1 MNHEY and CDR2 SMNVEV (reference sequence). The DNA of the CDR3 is TGTGCCAGCAGTTGGGACTTTAACACTGAAGCTTTCTTT. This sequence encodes CASSWDFNTEAFF.

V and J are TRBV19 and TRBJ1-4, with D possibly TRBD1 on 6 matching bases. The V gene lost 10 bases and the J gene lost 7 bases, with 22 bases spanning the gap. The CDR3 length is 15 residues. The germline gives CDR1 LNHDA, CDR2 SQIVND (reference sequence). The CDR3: CATEGGGRRGEKLFF. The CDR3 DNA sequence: TGTGCCACCGAGGGAGGAGGGCGCAGGGGTGAAAAACTGTTTTTT.